The 8 T cell receptor beta chains listed next were all sequenced from one sample in a study of blood T cell repertoires in COVID-19. Method: immunoSEQ multiplex PCR; TCRdb's copy keeps in-frame clones and lacks some. The data hold 150,000 to 200,000 clones, with roughly 84% observed a single time. Sequencing used PBMCs or T cells enriched from blood (not recorded which). These receptors were collected from a woman in her sixties or seventies who had recovered from COVID-19.

The chain joins TRBV6-5 to TRBJ1-1; 7 bases are a match to TRBD1. The junction had 8 bases not matched to a gene; V was cut back by 6 bases and J by 1 base. This CDR3 contains 15 residues. Germline CDR1 MNHEY, CDR2 SVGAGI. The CDR3 DNA reads TGTGCCAGCAGGGTTCAGGGGGGTCAGAACACTGAAGCTTTCTTT. Translating gives CASRVQGGQNTEAFF.

The gene calls are TRBV6-1 and TRBJ1-2; 8 bases agree with TRBD1. This CDR3 spans 17 amino acids. Germline-derived CDR1 and CDR2 are MNHNS and SASEGT. The J segment lost 2 bases and the V segment lost 3 bases, leaving 11 bases of the junction unmatched. The CDR3 region has the DNA TGTGCCAGCAGTGAGCGCTCGGGACAGGCGACGAACTATGGCTACACCTTC. Translated, it gives CASSERSGQATNYGYTF.

This chain links TRBV4-1 with TRBJ1-2; TRBD1 aligns across 10 bases. V lost 2 bases and J lost 13; bases outside the gene matches: 7. CDR1 is MGHRA, CDR2 YSYEKL, per germline. The CDR3 loop spans 13 amino acids. The CDR3 here is CASSQRTGGHSTF. The CDR3 DNA is TGCGCCAGCAGCCAACGGACAGGGGGACATAGCACCTTC.

This clone was seen a handful of times. J is TRBJ1-6 and V is TRBV2; no firm D call. In germline, CDR1 is SNHLY, CDR2 FYNNEI. Trimming took 7 bases from V and 8 from J, leaving 15 bases between them. The CDR3 runs to 14 residues. DNA of the CDR3: TGTGCCAGCATTGGGTACGTGGGAGATTCACCCCTCCACTTT. Translated, it gives CASIGYVGDSPLHF.

The CDR3 spells CASSQDPLATDEQFF. The CDR3 region has the DNA TGTGCCAGCAGCCAAGATCCCCTAGCGACCGATGAGCAGTTCTTC. This chain joins TRBV3-1 (or the pseudogene TRBV3-2) and TRBJ2-1, with D possibly matching TRBD2 (6 bases). Germline V lookup: CDR1 LGHDT, CDR2 YNNKEL (reference sequence). The CDR3 covers 15 residues. The ends were cut back, 0 bases at V and 8 bases at J, with 14 bases in the middle.

This clone appeared once. The genes are TRBV29-1 and TRBJ1-1; 9 nucleotides match TRBD1. CDR1 SQVTM and CDR2 ANQGSEA come from the germline V gene. The V gene end was trimmed by 6 bases and the J gene end by 8 bases; junction bases not matched to a gene: 13. This CDR3 has 14 residues. The CDR3 sequence: CSVAFTGTGSEAFF. DNA of the CDR3: TGCAGCGTCGCCTTTACCGGGACAGGGTCGGAAGCTTTCTTT.

A single count supports this clone. The chain couples TRBV5-1 to TRBJ1-4; 7 bases are a match to TRBD1. The CDR3 is 15 amino acids. The V and J ends lost 0 bases and 8 bases, in that order; junction bases with no gene match: 7. The germline V gene encodes CDR1 SGHRS and CDR2 YFSETQ. Here the CDR3 DNA reads TGCGCCAGCAGCTTGGCCGGGACAGTCGGGGAAAAACTGTTTTTT. As protein: CASSLAGTVGEKLFF.

This chain links TRBV27 with TRBJ1-5; a possible D gene is TRBD1 (5 bases). The CDR3 spans 15 residues. CDR1 and CDR2 (germline): MNHEY, SMNVEV (reference sequence). V lost 3 bases, J lost 4 bases, and 13 bases lay in between. DNA for the CDR3: TGTGCCAGCAGTTTTAAAGGGACTAAGAATCAGCCCCAGCATTTT. It is translated as CASSFKGTKNQPQHF.